The rows below give T cell receptor beta chains drawn from one sample of a study of blood T cell repertoires in COVID-19. Produced via immunoSEQ multiplex PCR; TCRdb's table is partial and in-frame only. The sample has about 270,000 clones, around 90% seen once. Specimen: PBMCs or T cells enriched from blood (not recorded which). The receptors here all came from a woman aged 30 to 39 with acute COVID-19. CDR3s include the opening cysteine and the closing phenylalanine or tryptophan. Each record gives: clone size, V gene, J gene, D gene, CDR3 DNA, CDR3 protein. A D gene is named only where the DNA matches it firmly. Not every row has a clone size; where given, it reads once, few, many or a size class.

NA,TRBV29-1,TRBJ2-1,NA,TGCAGCGTTGAATGGGAGCATAGCTCCTACAATGAGCAGTTCTTC,CSVEWEHSSYNEQFF
NA,TRBV28,TRBJ2-7,TRBD1,TGTGCCAGCAAACCGGGACAGGGAGGGCCCGAGCAGTACTTC,CASKPGQGGPEQYF
once,TRBV4-1,TRBJ2-1,NA,TGCGCCAGCAGCCAAAGCCTCTTTTTATACAATGAGCAGTTCTTC,CASSQSLFLYNEQFF
NA,TRBV24-1,TRBJ1-2,NA,TGTGCCACCAGTGATACCCAATACAAGGGGGGCTACACCTTC,CATSDTQYKGGYTF
NA,TRBV5-3,TRBJ1-2,TRBD1,TGTGCCAGAAGCTTGTGTTCGGCTTGTTGTTTAGGGGGCAATGGCTACACCTTC,CARSLCSACCLGGNGYTF
NA,TRBV27,TRBJ2-3,NA,TGTGCCAGCAGTTTTCTCCGACTACCACTCACCATACCAGATACGCAGTATTTT,CASSFLRLPLTIPDTQYF
NA,TRBV21-1,TRBJ1-3,NA,TGTGCCAGCAGCAAAGCCTCCCGGACAGAGACTGGAAACACCATATATTTT,CASSKASRTETGNTIYF
NA,TRBV9,TRBJ1-2,NA,TGTGCCACCCAGGAAGTTAACTATGGCTACACCTTC,CATQEVNYGYTF
NA,TRBV5-1,TRBJ2-1,NA,TGCGCCAGCAGCTTGGATGGGGCACGTTGGGAGCAGTTCTTC,CASSLDGARWEQFF
NA,TRBV7-9,TRBJ2-7,TRBD2,TGTGCCAGCAGCTCCGACAGTGCGGGACTAGCGGGACCCTACGAGCAGTACTTC,CASSSDSAGLAGPYEQYF
NA,TRBV7-9,TRBJ2-3,TRBD1,TGTGCCAGCAGCCGTACAGGGGGGATAGGGGATACGCAGTATTTT,CASSRTGGIGDTQYF
NA,TRBV5-6,TRBJ1-5,TRBD1,TGTGCCAGCAGCTTGGGGGGACAGATCAATCAGCCCCAGCATTTT,CASSLGGQINQPQHF
NA,TRBV27,TRBJ2-7,TRBD2,TGTGCCAGCAGTTTATCGGGAGGGCTAGCGGGAGTTTACGAGCAGTACTTC,CASSLSGGLAGVYEQYF
few,TRBV5-1,TRBJ2-1,TRBD1,TGCGCCAGCAGCTTGCCCTCGACAGGGAAATACAATGAGCAGTTCTTC,CASSLPSTGKYNEQFF
NA,TRBV5-6,TRBJ2-7,NA,TGTGCCAGCAGCTTGGCGGCAGGGAATGGCGAGCAGTACTTC,CASSLAAGNGEQYF
NA,TRBV7-9,TRBJ1-1,NA,TGTGCCAGCAGCTTGACAGGGAACACTGAAGCTTTCTTT,CASSLTGNTEAFF
NA,TRBV28,TRBJ1-5,NA,TGTGCCAGCAGTTTACGAGCTCAGCCCCAGCATTTT,CASSLRAQPQHF
NA,TRBV28,TRBJ1-1,NA,TGTGCCAGCAGTATTAGTGACAGGCCCCCTTTCTTT,CASSISDRPPFF
NA,TRBV19,TRBJ2-1,NA,TGTGCCAGTAGTATCGATTCGCGGTGGAATGAGCAGTTCTTC,CASSIDSRWNEQFF
NA,TRBV15,TRBJ1-4,TRBD1,TGTGCCACCAGCAGAGCCCGACAGGGACGAACTGAAAAACTGTTTTTT,CATSRARQGRTEKLFF
NA,TRBV11-3,TRBJ2-7,NA,TGTGCCAGCAGCTTAGCGGGAGCATCCTACGAGCAGTACTTC,CASSLAGASYEQYF
NA,TRBV19,TRBJ1-2,TRBD1,TGTGCCAGTACCATCACAGGGGAGATCTATGGCTACACCTTC,CASTITGEIYGYTF
NA,TRBV10-3,TRBJ1-5,TRBD1,TGTGCCACCAGACAGGGGGAGGATCAGCCCCAGCATTTT,CATRQGEDQPQHF
NA,TRBV18,TRBJ1-3,NA,TGTGCCAGCTCACCTGGGCAGGGAGGAGGAAACACCATATATTTT,CASSPGQGGGNTIYF
NA,TRBV2,TRBJ2-2,NA,TGTGCCAGCGGGGTGTCGGGGAAGGACACCGGGGAGCTGTTTTTT,CASGVSGKDTGELFF
NA,TRBV9,TRBJ2-1,TRBD2,TGTGCCAGCAGCGTCCCGCAGGCGGGAGCCTACAATGAGCAGTTCTTC,CASSVPQAGAYNEQFF
NA,TRBV5-1,TRBJ2-2,TRBD1,TGCGCCAGCAGCTTGGGACAGGGTGACACCGGGGAGCTGTTTTTT,CASSLGQGDTGELFF
NA,TRBV7-2,TRBJ1-2,TRBD1,TGTGCCAGCAGCTTAGCGACAGGGACAAACTATGGCTACACCTTC,CASSLATGTNYGYTF
NA,TRBV27,TRBJ1-6,NA,TGTGCCAGCAGTTTGGCAGGGAATAATTCACCCCTCCACTTT,CASSLAGNNSPLHF
NA,TRBV5-6,TRBJ1-2,TRBD1,TGTGCCAGCAGCACGGCCAAGGGGGCTCCTGGCTACACCTTC,CASSTAKGAPGYTF
NA,TRBV4-2,TRBJ2-1,TRBD1,TGTGCCAGCAGCCAGCAGACAGGGGGAGAGCAGTTCTTC,CASSQQTGGEQFF
few,TRBV2,TRBJ2-2,NA,TGTGCCAGCAGTCACGGACAGACCGCGAACACCGGGGAGCTGTTTTTT,CASSHGQTANTGELFF
NA,TRBV6-1,TRBJ1-1,NA,TGTGCCAGCAGTGAAGAGATTAGGAACACTGAAGCTTTCTTT,CASSEEIRNTEAFF
NA,TRBV4-1,TRBJ2-2,NA,TGCGCCAGCAGCCAGCCCCTTAGAGTCCCCGGGGAGCTGTTTTTT,CASSQPLRVPGELFF
NA,TRBV7-9,TRBJ2-3,TRBD2,TGTGCCAGCAGCTCGGGGGGTCGGAGTACGCAGTATTTT,CASSSGGRSTQYF
NA,TRBV6-1,TRBJ1-6,TRBD1,TGTGCCAGCAGTGGAGGGACAGGGCCTCATAATTCACCCCTCCACTTT,CASSGGTGPHNSPLHF
NA,TRBV10-2,TRBJ2-7,TRBD1,TGCGCCAGCAGTGGTGGGACAGGAGTCTACGAGCAGTACTTC,CASSGGTGVYEQYF
NA,TRBV6-2/TRBV6-3,TRBJ2-3,NA,TGTGCCAGCAGTTACTCGAGCCAACCAACCGATACGCAGTATTTT,CASSYSSQPTDTQYF
once,TRBV2,TRBJ1-1,TRBD1,TGTGCCAGCAGTGCGACAGGGGCCGCGGGGACTGAAGCTTTCTTT,CASSATGAAGTEAFF
NA,TRBV24-1,TRBJ2-2,TRBD1,TGTGCCACCAGTGATCGGACAGGGTCGAACACCGGGGAGCTGTTTTTT,CATSDRTGSNTGELFF
NA,TRBV29-1,TRBJ2-7,TRBD1,TGCAGCGTCAATGGACAGGGACCCCCCTACGAGCAGTACTTC,CSVNGQGPPYEQYF
NA,TRBV20-1,TRBJ2-5,NA,TGCAGTGCTAGAGATCCCCCGGCCCAGTACTTC,CSARDPPAQYF
NA,TRBV27,TRBJ1-5,NA,TGTGCCAGCGCCTTTATAGGACATAGCAATCAGCCCCAGCATTTT,CASAFIGHSNQPQHF
NA,TRBV29-1,TRBJ2-2,NA,TGCAGCGTTGAAGAGCCCACTAGAGTTAGGAACACCGGGGAGCTGTTTTTT,CSVEEPTRVRNTGELFF
NA,TRBV19,TRBJ1-1,NA,TGTGCCAGTACCCTATTTTTGGGCAGGAATTACGAAGCTTTCTTT,CASTLFLGRNYEAFF
few,TRBV25-1,TRBJ1-3,NA,TGTGCCAGCAGATTGGGACTCCTCTCTGGAAACACCATATATTTT,CASRLGLLSGNTIYF
NA,TRBV11-2,TRBJ2-7,NA,TGTGCCAGCAGCCTGGGGCAGGGTTCGATCGAGCAGTACTTC,CASSLGQGSIEQYF
NA,TRBV5-5,TRBJ2-7,TRBD2,TGTGCCAGCAGCTTAGAGACTAGCGGTCCCTACGAGCAGTACTTC,CASSLETSGPYEQYF
few,TRBV24-1,TRBJ2-7,TRBD2,TGTGCCACCAGTGACCAATCATCTAGCGGGAGTTTCTACGAGCAGTACTTC,CATSDQSSSGSFYEQYF
NA,TRBV10-3,TRBJ2-7,TRBD2,TGTGCCATCAGTGATAAGACTGGACTAGCGGGATGGTCCTACGAGCAGTACTTC,CAISDKTGLAGWSYEQYF
NA,TRBV2,TRBJ1-2,TRBD1,TGTGCCAGCAGCGAACGTACAGGGGCAGGCTACACCTTC,CASSERTGAGYTF
NA,TRBV5-5,TRBJ1-2,NA,TGTGCCAGCAGCTTCCGGGGAGGAGAGGGCTACACCTTC,CASSFRGGEGYTF
NA,TRBV27,TRBJ1-6,NA,TGTGCCAGCAGAGGGTTGGAGGTAGTTAATTCACCCCTCCACTTT,CASRGLEVVNSPLHF
NA,TRBV24-1,TRBJ1-1,TRBD1,TGTGCCACCAGTGACTCACAGGGGATCGGCACTGAAGCTTTCTTT,CATSDSQGIGTEAFF
NA,TRBV19,TRBJ1-2,NA,TGTGCCAGCAGTTTGGACAGCAGGATATATGGTGGCTACACCTTC,CASSLDSRIYGGYTF
NA,TRBV2,TRBJ1-2,NA,TGTGCCAGCAGTGAAGGCCCAGGGAACTATGGCTACACCTTC,CASSEGPGNYGYTF
NA,TRBV9,TRBJ1-1,NA,TGTGCCAGCAGCCCCTCGGACCGGGGGGAAGCTTTCTTT,CASSPSDRGEAFF
NA,TRBV2,TRBJ2-1,NA,TGTGCCAGCAGTGGGGCCGGGGACTCAACCAATGAGCAGTTCTTC,CASSGAGDSTNEQFF
NA,TRBV19,TRBJ1-2,NA,TGTGCCAGTACCGACAGCCGTGGCTACACCTTC,CASTDSRGYTF
NA,TRBV4-3,TRBJ2-4,NA,TGCGCCAGCAGCCAAGGTCTCACAAAGTACTTC,CASSQGLTKYF